A single sample gave rise to the 30 T cell receptor beta chains below, sequenced in a study of PD-L1 blockade in urothelial cancer. Regarding time point: pretreatment peripheral blood. Only in-frame clones appear in the TCRdb table, and some are missing; sequencing was by immunoSEQ multiplex PCR. The sample has 35,000 or so clones; 84% are singletons. This sample comprised PBMCs, obtained around atezolizumab (anti-PD-L1) treatment. The receptors were gathered from a man aged 55 to 70 with urothelial cancer.

The chain employs TRBV5-4 and TRBJ1-6; 11 nucleotides agree with TRBD1. Unmatched junction bases numbered 10, after V lost 3 bases and J lost 14 bases. This CDR3 comprises 15 residues. Germline-derived CDR1 and CDR2 are SGHNT and YYREEE (reference sequence). The CDR3 DNA reads as TGTGCCAGCAGCTCCCCGGGGACAGGGGGTTCGGCCCTCCACTTT. This sequence encodes CASSSPGTGGSALHF.

CDR3 protein: CASRRSGGAGNTEAFF. In nucleotides, the CDR3 is TGTGCCAGCAGGAGGTCAGGGGGCGCGGGGAACACTGAAGCTTTCTTT. This rearrangement joins TRBV6-6 to TRBJ1-1; TRBD1 matches 8 bases. The J segment lost 1 base and the V segment lost 6 bases, leaving 10 bases of the junction unmatched. CDR1 and CDR2 (germline): MNHNY, SVGAGI (reference sequence). The CDR3 covers 16 residues.

The rearrangement uses TRBV7-2 and TRBJ2-1; tentatively, D is TRBD2 (6 bases). The CDR3 is 15 residues long. V was pared by 3 bases and J by 0 bases, with 9 bases between. CDR1 is SGHTA, CDR2 FQGNSA, per germline. CDR3: CASSFGSGSYNEQFF. The CDR3 DNA reads TGTGCCAGCAGCTTTGGTAGCGGCTCCTACAATGAGCAGTTCTTC.

The chain couples TRBV18 to TRBJ2-5, with 9 bases aligning to TRBD1. This CDR3 contains 14 residues. Germline V gene data show CDR1 as KGHSH and CDR2 as LQKENI. V was clipped by 5 bases and J by 2 bases; unmatched bases: 3. The CDR3 bases are TGTGCCAGCTCATACGGGACAGGGCAAGAGACCCAGTACTTC. It encodes CASSYGTGQETQYF.

The chain combines TRBV9 with TRBJ1-1; D uncertain. From germline, CDR1 is SGDLS and CDR2 YYNGEE. The CDR3 extends over 14 amino acids. V lost 4 bases to trimming and J lost 0 bases, with 10 bases between them. CDR3 DNA sequence: TGTGCCAGCAGCCAGATCGGGGTGAACACTGAAGCTTTCTTT. It translates to CASSQIGVNTEAFF.

The V gene is TRBV12-5, the J gene TRBJ2-5; 9 bases match TRBD1. The germline V gene has CDR1 LGHNT and CDR2 FRNRAP. CDR3 length: 13 residues. J was trimmed by 5 bases and V by 6 bases; bases with no gene match: 4. The DNA for the CDR3 is TGTGCTAGTGGCCCTGACAGGGGGGAGACCCAGTACTTC. This sequence encodes CASGPDRGETQYF.

The chain uses TRBV30 and TRBJ1-2, with TRBD1 matching 8 bases. The ends lost 4 bases at V and 4 bases at J; junction bases unmatched: 5. The germline gives CDR1 GTSNPN, CDR2 SVGIG (reference sequence). The CDR3 has 13 amino acids. Here the CDR3 reads CAWIPGGGYGYTF. For the CDR3, the DNA is TGTGCCTGGATTCCAGGGGGCGGCTATGGCTACACCTTC.

The chain links TRBV9 to TRBJ2-1; the match to TRBD2 covers 11 bases. The CDR3 extends over 16 amino acids. J was trimmed by 8 bases and V by 4 bases; bases with no gene match: 11. Germline CDR1 and CDR2: SGDLS and YYNGEE. CDR3 DNA: TGTGCCAGCAGCCTCTCCGGGACTAGCGGCCAAGATGAGCAGTTCTTC. It yields the protein CASSLSGTSGQDEQFF.

The chain recombines TRBV6-1 with TRBJ1-1; 7 bases align to TRBD1. J gave up 1 base and V 3 bases, and 5 bases lay outside the gene matches. Germline CDR1 MNHNS, CDR2 SASEGT. The CDR3 runs to 15 residues. CDR3 bases: TGTGCCAGCAGTGACAGGGGGTATTCGAACACTGAAGCTTTCTTT. This translates into CASSDRGYSNTEAFF.

The chain has TRBV5-4 and TRBJ1-2; a weak D match, TRBD1 (6 bases). Deletions cut 4 bases from V and 2 bases from J, with 18 bases between. The germline V gene encodes CDR1 SGHNT and CDR2 YYREEE (reference sequence). This CDR3 region has 16 residues. CDR3: CASSPHNGQSNYGYTF. The CDR3 DNA is TGTGCCAGCAGCCCACACAACGGACAGAGCAACTATGGCTACACCTTC.

The table lists this clone with a count of one. The J gene is TRBJ2-1, the V gene TRBV7-3, with 7 bases lining up with TRBD2. This CDR3 comprises 17 residues. The ends lost 5 bases at V and 0 bases at J; junction bases unmatched: 10. Germline assignment: CDR1 SGHTA and CDR2 FQGTGA. This CDR3 is CASSPREAAFSYNEQFF. The CDR3 region has the DNA TGTGCCAGCAGCCCCCGGGAGGCGGCGTTCTCCTACAATGAGCAGTTCTTC.

Within the sample, this clone is medium-sized. The junction shows a germline mismatch at one end, possibly a read error. The CDR3 sequence: CASSADLSYEQYF. The CDR3, as DNA: TGTGCTAGCAGCGCTGACTTGTCCTACGAGCAGTACTTC. The chain combines TRBV7-7 with TRBJ2-7; D is unclear. This CDR3 contains 13 residues. The germline V gene has CDR1 SSHAT and CDR2 FNYEAQ (reference sequence). Full variable domain (rest looked up from reference TRBV7-7 and TRBJ2-7): GAGVSQSPRYKVTKRGQDVTLRCDPISSHATLYWYQQALGQGPEFLTYFNYEAQPDKSGLPSDRFSAERPEGSISTLTIQRTEQRDSAMYRCASSADLSYEQYFGPGTRLTVT.

This clone was seen a few times. The chain couples TRBV9 to TRBJ2-2, with 10 bases aligning to TRBD2. The CDR3 length is 15 residues. CDR1 and CDR2 (germline): SGDLS, YYNGEE. The trim removed 4 bases at V and 4 bases at J, leaving 4 bases unmatched. The CDR3 region has the DNA TGTGCCAGCAGCCGAGCGGGAGGGGGCACCGGGGAGCTGTTTTTT. Residues: CASSRAGGGTGELFF.

This sequence joins TRBV6-6 and TRBJ1-5; D remains unclear. Germline lookup yields CDR1 MNHNY and CDR2 SVGAGI (reference sequence). Trimming took 1 base from V and 5 from J, leaving 6 bases between them. This CDR3 has 13 residues. The DNA for the CDR3 is TGTGCCAGCAGTTACTACCCAGATCAGCCCCAGCATTTT. Protein sequence: CASSYYPDQPQHF.

This chain links TRBV19 with TRBJ2-6, with TRBD1 matching 10 bases. The length of the CDR3 is 18 residues. CDR1 is LNHDA and CDR2 is SQIVND in the germline V gene (reference sequence). The trim removed 4 bases at V and 0 bases at J, leaving 6 bases unmatched. CDR3: CASSKGQGRASGANVLTF. The CDR3 nucleotides are TGTGCCAGTAGTAAGGGACAGGGGCGGGCCTCTGGGGCCAACGTCCTGACTTTC.

The chain uses TRBV29-1 and TRBJ2-1, with D possibly matching TRBD2 (5 bases). Germline-derived CDR1 and CDR2 are SQVTM and ANQGSEA. The CDR3 is 12 amino acids. V was trimmed by 4 bases and J by 6 bases, leaving 10 bases between them. CDR3 sequence reads: CSVAPAGNEQFF. CDR3 nucleotide sequence: TGCAGCGTTGCCCCGGCGGGCAATGAGCAGTTCTTC.

This chain connects TRBV7-2 to TRBJ2-7, with 11 bases aligning to TRBD2. The CDR3 loop spans 16 amino acids. After removal of 1 base from V and 4 bases from J, the junction contained 6 bases not matched to a gene. The germline V gene has CDR1 SGHTA and CDR2 FQGNSA. This chain's CDR3 is CASSLGSGRADYEQYF. CDR3 nucleotide sequence: TGTGCCAGCAGCTTAGGTAGCGGGAGGGCCGATTACGAGCAGTACTTC. Drawing the rest from reference TRBV7-2 and TRBJ2-7, the complete variable domain is GAGVSQSPSNKVTEKGKDVELRCDPISGHTALYWYRQSLGQGLEFLIYFQGNSAPDKSGLPSDRFSAERTGGSVSTLTIQRTQQEDSAVYLCASSLGSGRADYEQYFGPGTRLTVT.

Only a few counts were recorded for this clone. The genes are TRBV6-5 and TRBJ1-2; tentatively, D is TRBD1 (6 bases). This CDR3 has 12 residues. Germline-derived CDR1 and CDR2 are MNHEY and SVGAGI. Trimming took off 8 bases at V and 7 bases at J, with 14 bases between the two ends. The CDR3 sequence is CASGRDTGGYTF. Here the CDR3 DNA reads TGTGCCAGCGGCCGGGACACCGGTGGCTACACCTTC.

The genes are TRBV2 and TRBJ2-7, with D maybe TRBD2 (6 bases). V was cut by 9 bases and J by 0 bases, with 18 bases left in between. Germline assignment: CDR1 SNHLY and CDR2 FYNNEI. There are 15 residues in the CDR3. CDR3 DNA: TGTGCCAGTGCCCTTGGGGGGACTGTCTCCTACGAGCAGTACTTC. This translates into CASALGGTVSYEQYF.

The chain combines TRBV25-1 with TRBJ1-2; 7 bases agree with TRBD1. CDR3 size: 12 residues. Trimming at V came to 7 bases and at J to 4 bases, leaving 3 bases not matched to a gene. Germline V CDR1 and CDR2: MGHDK, SYGVNS. This CDR3 is CASNAGGYGYTF. The CDR3 region has the DNA TGTGCCAGCAACGCAGGGGGCTATGGCTACACCTTC.

The CDR3 protein is CASSPGEQPNTGELFF. The CDR3 DNA reads as TGTGCCAGCAGCCCAGGGGAGCAGCCAAACACCGGGGAGCTGTTTTTT. This rearrangement joins TRBV9 to TRBJ2-2, with D possibly matching TRBD1 (6 bases). Germline loops: CDR1 SGDLS, CDR2 YYNGEE. V dropped 4 bases and J dropped 2 bases, with 15 bases sitting between them. This CDR3 is 16 amino acids long.

This chain joins TRBV23-1 and TRBJ2-7, with 11 bases fitting TRBD1. TRBV23-1 carries the ORF label, with uncertain function. The junction had 7 bases not matched to a gene; V was cut back by 3 bases and J by 6 bases. This CDR3 has 15 amino acids. The CDR3 sequence: CASSQRGTGGGEQYF. CDR3 DNA: TGCGCCAGCAGTCAGAGAGGGACAGGGGGTGGCGAGCAGTACTTC.

This chain links TRBV19 with TRBJ1-4, with D possibly being TRBD1 (6 bases). The CDR3 contains 15 residues. V was clipped by 6 bases and J by 3 bases, with 14 bases between them. From germline, CDR1 is LNHDA and CDR2 SQIVND (reference sequence). CDR3 sequence reads: CASRHRVIANEKLFF. In DNA form, the CDR3 reads TGTGCCAGTAGGCACAGGGTCATAGCTAATGAAAAACTGTTTTTT. The full variable domain, rest sourced from reference TRBV19 and TRBJ1-4, is DGGITQSPKYLFRKEGQNVTLSCEQNLNHDAMYWYRQDPGQGLRLIYYSQIVNDFQKGDIAEGYSVSREKKESFPLTVTSAQKNPTAFYLCASRHRVIANEKLFFGSGTQLSVL.

The rearrangement joins TRBV21-1 to TRBJ2-6; TRBD1 was called by the table and not checked on the DNA. TRBV21-1 is annotated as a pseudogene. The CDR3 sequence is 14 residues long. The CDR3 is CASRKQTGANVLTF. CDR3 nucleotide sequence: TGTGCCAGCAGGAAACAAACTGGGGCCAACGTCCTGACTTTC.

CDR3 in amino acids: CASSAKETQYF. In nucleotides, the CDR3 is TGTGCCAGCTCAGCTAAAGAGACCCAGTACTTC. The chain carries TRBV18 and TRBJ2-5; D is unclear. The V gene lost 5 bases and the J gene lost 3 bases, with 4 bases spanning the gap. This CDR3 comprises 11 residues. CDR1 and CDR2 from the germline V gene are KGHSH and LQKENI.

V gene TRBV12-5 combines with J gene TRBJ2-6; D gene uncertain. Trimming stripped 7 bases from V and 1 base from J, with 5 bases between. This CDR3 is 13 amino acids long. CDR1 is LGHNT, CDR2 FRNRAP, per germline. The CDR3 spells CASVRSGANVLTF. CDR3 nucleotides: TGTGCTAGTGTGCGGTCTGGGGCCAACGTCCTGACTTTC.

J is TRBJ1-1 and V is TRBV5-6; D is ambiguous. In germline, CDR1 is SGHDT, CDR2 YYEEEE. V was shortened by 4 bases and J by 2 bases, with 9 bases between the two germline ends. The CDR3 covers 13 residues. The CDR3 region is CASSGGPNTEAFF. For the CDR3, the DNA is TGTGCCAGCAGCGGTGGGCCCAACACTGAAGCTTTCTTT. The full variable domain, rest sourced from reference TRBV5-6 and TRBJ1-1, is DAGVTQSPTHLIKTRGQQVTLRCSPKSGHDTVSWYQQALGQGPQFIFQYYEEEERQRGNFPDRFSGHQFPNYSSELNVNALLLGDSALYLCASSGGPNTEAFFGQGTRLTVV.

The V and J genes are TRBV7-2 and TRBJ1-1; D might be TRBD1 (5 bases). Trimming took off 2 bases at V and 2 bases at J, with 15 bases between the two ends. The germline gives CDR1 SGHTA, CDR2 FQGNSA. The CDR3 spans 16 residues. CDR3 sequence: CASSLYGHLGNTEAFF. CDR3 DNA: TGTGCCAGCAGCTTATATGGACACTTAGGTAACACTGAAGCTTTCTTT.

The chain recombines TRBV12-5 with TRBJ2-1; tentative D call: TRBD1 (5 bases). Trimming stripped 2 bases from V and 5 bases from J, with 22 bases between. The CDR3 extends over 18 amino acids. Germline lookup yields CDR1 LGHNT and CDR2 FRNRAP. This chain's CDR3 is CASGLRFGLRVGDNEQFF. DNA of the CDR3: TGTGCTAGTGGTTTGAGATTTGGGCTCAGGGTCGGTGACAATGAGCAGTTCTTC.

The chain uses TRBV27 and TRBJ1-6; possible D gene TRBD1, 6 bases. This CDR3 is built from 17 residues. Germline CDR1 MNHEY, CDR2 SMNVEV (reference sequence). The V and J ends lost 4 bases and 0 bases respectively, with 13 bases between them. This CDR3 reads CASSSIQGSSYNSPLHF. CDR3 bases: TGTGCCAGCAGTTCAATACAGGGTAGCTCCTATAATTCACCCCTCCACTTT.